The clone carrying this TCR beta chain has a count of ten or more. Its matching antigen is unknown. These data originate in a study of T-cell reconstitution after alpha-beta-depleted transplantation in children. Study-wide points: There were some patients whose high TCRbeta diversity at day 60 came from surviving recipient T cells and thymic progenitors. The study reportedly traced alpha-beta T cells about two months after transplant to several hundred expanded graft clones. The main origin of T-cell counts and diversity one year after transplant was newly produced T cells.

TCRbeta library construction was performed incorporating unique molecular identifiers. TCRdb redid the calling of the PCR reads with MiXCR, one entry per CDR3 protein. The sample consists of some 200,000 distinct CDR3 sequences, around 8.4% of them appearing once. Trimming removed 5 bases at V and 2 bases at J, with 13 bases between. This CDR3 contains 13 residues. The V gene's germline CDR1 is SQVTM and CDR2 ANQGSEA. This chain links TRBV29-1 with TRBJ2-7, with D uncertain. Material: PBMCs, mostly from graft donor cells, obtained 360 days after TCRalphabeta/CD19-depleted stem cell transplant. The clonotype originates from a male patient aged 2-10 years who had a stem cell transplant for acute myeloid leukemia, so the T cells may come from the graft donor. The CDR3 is CSVRIWSAYEQYF. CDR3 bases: TGCAGCGTTAGGATATGGTCTGCCTACGAGCAGTACTTC.